This TCR beta chain was obtained from a study of post-analysis software for immune sequencing data. At the level of the study: Patients had relapsing-remitting, secondary progressive or progressive-relapsing multiple sclerosis; some lacked subtype. Study conclusions and caveats: Higher frequency in patients than in controls was seen for about five TRBV segments, with TRBV5-6, TRBV5-1 and TRBV20-1 among them. Normalized Chao1 diversity in multiple sclerosis patients fell significantly below that of controls. Samples prepared in the same batch strongly co-clustered by F measure.

The germline V gene has CDR1 SGHAT and CDR2 FQNNGV. V was pared by 5 bases and J by 0 bases, with 10 bases between. This CDR3 is built from 14 residues. Tagging with unique molecular identifiers was a feature of the TCR beta cDNA libraries. TCRdb re-called the PCR reads with MiXCR, one entry per CDR3 protein. Of about 820,000 distinct CDR3 sequences detected, roughly 50% appear once; the ten largest clones hold around 4.5%. Notes on this clonotype: As yet, its antigen is unknown.

This sequence originates from a girl aged 10 to 17 with multiple sclerosis. V and J are TRBV11-2 and TRBJ1-2; the D gene is possibly TRBD1 (5 bases). Sequencing was performed on blood. The CDR3 protein is CASSPIGANYGYTF. The DNA for the CDR3 is TGTGCCAGCAGCCCCATAGGGGCTAACTATGGCTACACCTTC. The full variable domain, in which reference TRBV11-2 and TRBJ1-2 provide the parts outside the CDR3, is EAGVAQSPRYKIIEKRQSVAFWCNPISGHATLYWYQQILGQGPKLLIQFQNNGVVDDSQLPKDRFSAERLKGVDSTLKIQPAKLEDSAVYLCASSPIGANYGYTFGSGTRLTVV.